The source of this T cell receptor (beta chain) is a study of neurological immune-mediated disorders. There are many counts of this clonotype. No antigen is known for it. Time point here: longitudinal time-point 1 (baseline). Study findings and constraints: None of the CDR3 amino acid sequences of expanded clones were shared across subjects, and this suggested private repertoires in all groups.

Germline V gene sequence: CDR1 LNHNV, CDR2 YYDKDF (reference sequence). CDR3 length: 18 amino acids. The V gene end was trimmed by 0 bases and the J gene end by 8 bases; junction bases not matched to a gene: 12. One entry per CDR3 protein results from TCRdb running MiXCR on the 5' RACE reads. Here the sample spans 55,000 to 75,000 distinct CDR3 sequences, 12% to 15% being singletons. The material sequenced was PBMCs. The chain employs TRBV15 and TRBJ2-3, with 12 bases identical to TRBD2. The TCR comes from a female donor with HTLV-1-associated myelopathy (HAM/TSP). The CDR3, as DNA: TGTGCCACCAGCAGAGAACTAGCGGGGGGAGTACGTTATCGTACGCAGTATTTT. As protein: CATSRELAGGVRYRTQYF. Together with reference TRBV15 and TRBJ2-3, the CDR3 gives the full variable domain: DAMVIQNPRYQVTQFGKPVTLSCSQTLNHNVMYWYQQKSSQAPKLLFHYYDKDFNNEADTPDNFQSRRPNTSFCFLDIRSPGLGDTAMYLCATSRELAGGVRYRTQYFGPGTRLTVL.